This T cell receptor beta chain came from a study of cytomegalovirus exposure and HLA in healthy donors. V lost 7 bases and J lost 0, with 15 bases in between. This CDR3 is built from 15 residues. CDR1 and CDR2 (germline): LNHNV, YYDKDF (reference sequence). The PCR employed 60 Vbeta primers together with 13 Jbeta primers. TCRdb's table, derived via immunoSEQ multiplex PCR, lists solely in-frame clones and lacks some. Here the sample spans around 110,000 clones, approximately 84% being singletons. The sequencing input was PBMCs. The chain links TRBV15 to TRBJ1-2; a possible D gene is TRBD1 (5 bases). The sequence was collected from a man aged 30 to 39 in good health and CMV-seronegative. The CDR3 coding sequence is TGTGCCACCAAGATAGGACATTCTCCTAACTATGGCTACACCTTC. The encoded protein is CATKIGHSPNYGYTF. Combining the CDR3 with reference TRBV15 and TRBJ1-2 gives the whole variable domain DAMVIQNPRYQVTQFGKPVTLSCSQTLNHNVMYWYQQKSSQAPKLLFHYYDKDFNNEADTPDNFQSRRPNTSFCFLDIRSPGLGDTAMYLCATKIGHSPNYGYTFGSGTRLTVV.